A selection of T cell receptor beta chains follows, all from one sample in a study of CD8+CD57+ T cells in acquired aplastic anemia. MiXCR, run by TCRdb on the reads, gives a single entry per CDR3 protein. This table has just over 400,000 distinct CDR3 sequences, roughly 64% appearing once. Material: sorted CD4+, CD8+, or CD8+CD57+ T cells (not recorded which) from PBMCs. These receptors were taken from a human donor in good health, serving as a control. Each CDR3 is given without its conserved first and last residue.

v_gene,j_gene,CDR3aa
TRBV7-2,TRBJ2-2,ASSSGTGRTGELF
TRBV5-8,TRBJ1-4,ASSRAIREGEKLF
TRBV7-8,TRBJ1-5,ASSLLAGVPAPAQH
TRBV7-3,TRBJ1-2,ATSLEGNNGYT
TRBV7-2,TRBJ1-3,ASSLGRGPEDTIY
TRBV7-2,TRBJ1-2,ASSLTGTPEQYFT
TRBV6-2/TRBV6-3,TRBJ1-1,ASWDWGDTEAF
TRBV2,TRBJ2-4,ASSKTCAKNIGS
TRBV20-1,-,SARNPGQGREQY
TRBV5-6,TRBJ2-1,ATTPGTTYNEQF
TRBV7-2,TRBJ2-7,ASSKTRGGTGEQY
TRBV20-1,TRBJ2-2,SARSQVYNELF
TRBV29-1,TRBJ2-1,SGAQGAGNEQF
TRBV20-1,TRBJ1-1,SVWYMNTEAS
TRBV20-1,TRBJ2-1,SAPRDPDTNEQF
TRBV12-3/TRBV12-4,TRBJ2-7,ASTGGPSYEQY
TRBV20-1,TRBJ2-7,SATMDPYEQY
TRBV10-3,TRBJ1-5,AISATNQPQH
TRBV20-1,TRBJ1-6,TARAEGPQNSPLH
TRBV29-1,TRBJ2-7,SVEGGQSLYEQY
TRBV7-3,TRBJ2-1,ASSPKDYNAQY
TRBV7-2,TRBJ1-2,ASRGPGQLWGYT
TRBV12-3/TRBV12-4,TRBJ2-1,ASGGASGAYNEQF
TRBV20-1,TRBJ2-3,SAREIVRGGSADTQY
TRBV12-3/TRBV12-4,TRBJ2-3,ASRLGRDTQY
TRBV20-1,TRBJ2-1,SASRGSSYNEQF
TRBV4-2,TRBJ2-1,ASSQDRSGGVYNEQF
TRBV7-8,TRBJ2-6,ASSKYRNTEAFF
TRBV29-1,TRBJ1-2,SVDGGYGYT
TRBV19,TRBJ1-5,ASSIMTGDQPQH
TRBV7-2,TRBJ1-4,ASSRDRVRLLNETLF
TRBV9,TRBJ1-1,ASSKNTGVRMDTEAF
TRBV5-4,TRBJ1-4,ASSGVGSNEKLF
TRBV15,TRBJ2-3,ATSRRRMPTDTQY
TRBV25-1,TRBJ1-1,ASRTLDTEAF
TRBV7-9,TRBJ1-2,ASSQDIQERSEET
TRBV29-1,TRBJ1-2,SVDCIMVQGAGGYT
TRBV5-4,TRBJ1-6,ASSLATTPLH
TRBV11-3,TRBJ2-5,ASSIRQGYQETQY
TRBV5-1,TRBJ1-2,ASSSGTEAFGYT
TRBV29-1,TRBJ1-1,SVGPRTLNTEAF
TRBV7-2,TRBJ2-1,ASSPSGGNNEQF
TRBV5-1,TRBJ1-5,ASSSQGGRQPQH
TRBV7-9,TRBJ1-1,ASTFAGANTEPF
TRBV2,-,ASSLTGTSGGLF